This T cell receptor (beta chain) emerged from a study of T cells after yellow fever vaccination. Researchers made TCR cDNA using 5'RACE template switching, and this step added a universal primer site and UMIs. TCRdb itself ran the 5' RACE reads through MiXCR, one entry per CDR3 protein. The table includes under 550,000 distinct CDR3 sequences, around a fifth detected once. V shed 4 bases and J 9 bases; nucleotides not matched to a gene: 10. Germline assignment: CDR1 SGHKS and CDR2 YYEKEE (reference sequence). This CDR3 has 15 amino acids. This clonotype was counted between two and nine times. The material sequenced was PBMCs, taken roughly 20 days after the first yellow fever vaccination. This clonotype was obtained from a man aged 18-30 years who received the YFV17D yellow fever vaccine. The rearrangement links TRBV5-5 to TRBJ2-5; 12 nucleotides align to TRBD1. The CDR3 nucleotides read TGTGCCAGCAGCGTGATTCCGGGACAGGGGGCGTCCCAGTACTTC. Protein: CASSVIPGQGASQYF. Looking up the rest from reference TRBV5-5 and TRBJ2-5 gives the full variable domain: DAGVTQSPTHLIKTRGQQVTLRCSPISGHKSVSWYQQVLGQGPQFIFQYYEKEERGRGNFPDRFSARQFPNYSSELNVNALLLGDSALYLCASSVIPGQGASQYFGPGTRLLVL.